These 14 T cell receptor beta chains were sequenced from one sample in a study of technical replicates of blood from a few donors. The method was immunoSEQ multiplex PCR; TCRdb's version includes in-frame clones alone and lacks a portion of them. The repertoire holds about 82,000 clones, with roughly 95% as singletons. The sample was T cells isolated from PBMCs. The receptor set was obtained from a human donor in good health.

This clone was observed a single time. The chain recombines TRBV29-1 with TRBJ2-7; 7 nucleotides line up with TRBD2. The CDR3 runs 14 residues. The V segment lost 5 bases and the J segment 4 bases; nucleotides outside the gene matches: 11. CDR1 and CDR2 from the germline V gene are SQVTM and ANQGSEA. The CDR3 sequence is CSVSLASVMYEQYF. The CDR3 region has the DNA TGCAGCGTTTCACTAGCGTCGGTCATGTACGAGCAGTACTTC.

This rearrangement joins TRBV5-1 to TRBJ2-1, with 7 bases matching TRBD2. The junction had 4 bases not matched to a gene; V was cut back by 0 bases and J by 4 bases. The CDR3 is 15 amino acids. Germline CDR1 is SGHRS and CDR2 is YFSETQ. CDR3: CASSLATSVYNEQFF. CDR3 nucleotide sequence: TGCGCCAGCAGCTTGGCCACTAGCGTATACAATGAGCAGTTCTTC.

This chain joins TRBV30 and TRBJ2-3, with TRBD2 matching 11 bases. The V gene's germline CDR1 is GTSNPN and CDR2 SVGIG (reference sequence). The CDR3 spans 16 residues. After removal of 1 base from V and 2 bases from J, the junction contained 5 bases not matched to a gene. Here the CDR3 DNA reads TGTGCCTGGAGTGGCGGGACTAGCGGATACACAGATACGCAGTATTTT. Translation gives CAWSGGTSGYTDTQYF.

This chain links TRBV9 with TRBJ2-7; TRBD2 might be the D (6 bases). Germline V gene data show CDR1 as SGDLS and CDR2 as YYNGEE. V was pared by 0 bases and J by 1 base, with 11 bases between. CDR3 size: 15 residues. The CDR3 loop is CASSVAGEFSYEQYF. In DNA, the CDR3 is TGTGCCAGCAGCGTAGCGGGAGAGTTTTCCTACGAGCAGTACTTC. The full variable domain, its missing parts supplied by reference TRBV9 and TRBJ2-7, is DSGVTQTPKHLITATGQRVTLRCSPRSGDLSVYWYQQSLDQGLQFLIQYYNGEERAKGNILERFSAQQFPDLHSELNLSSLELGDSALYFCASSVAGEFSYEQYFGPGTRLTVT.

DNA for the CDR3: TGTGCCAGCAGTTTTAGTGGCACAGATACGCAGTATTTT. Translating it yields CASSFSGTDTQYF. The V call is TRBV27, the J call TRBJ2-3; D unclear. V was shortened by 3 bases and J by 1 base, with 5 bases between the two germline ends. Looked up from germline, CDR1 is MNHEY and CDR2 is SMNVEV (reference sequence). The CDR3 is made up of 13 amino acids.

The gene calls are TRBV7-3 and TRBJ2-5; TRBD1 agrees at 8 bases. CDR3 length: 14 amino acids. The trim removed 8 bases at V and 5 bases at J, leaving 10 bases unmatched. CDR1 SGHTA and CDR2 FQGTGA come from the germline V gene. Here the CDR3 reads CASGSGGDFETQYF. The CDR3 region has the DNA TGTGCCAGCGGTTCAGGGGGCGATTTCGAGACCCAGTACTTC.

In DNA form, the CDR3 reads TGTGCCAGAAGCCCTGGGGACAAAATGAACACTGAAGCTTTCTTT. This encodes CARSPGDKMNTEAFF. The chain uses TRBV5-3 and TRBJ1-1, with D maybe TRBD1 (6 bases). TRBV5-3 is recorded as an ORF, its role being uncertain. V lost 4 bases to trimming and J lost 0 bases, with 13 bases between them. This CDR3 is 15 amino acids long.

This clone turned up a few times. The chain uses TRBV28 and TRBJ1-1; 9 bases line up with TRBD1. Germline-derived CDR1 and CDR2 are MDHEN and SYDVKM. The CDR3 sequence is 13 residues long. Trimming at V came to 6 bases and at J to 11 bases, leaving 10 bases not matched to a gene. CDR3 residues: CASSSQGTGLAFF. The CDR3 bases are TGTGCCAGCAGCTCACAGGGGACAGGGCTCGCTTTCTTT. The whole variable domain, filled in from reference TRBV28 and TRBJ1-1, reads DVKVTQSSRYLVKRTGEKVFLECVQDMDHENMFWYRQDPGLGLRLIYFSYDVKMKEKGDIPEGYSVSREKKERFSLILESASTNQTSMYLCASSSQGTGLAFFGQGTRLTVV.

This clone was seen a handful of times. The chain has TRBV2 and TRBJ1-5, with 7 bases identical to TRBD1. The V and J ends lost 7 bases and 4 bases, in that order; junction bases with no gene match: 7. The CDR3 covers 14 residues. From germline, CDR1 is SNHLY and CDR2 FYNNEI. CDR3 coding DNA: TGTGCCAGCAATAACAGGGGCAGAAATCAGCCCCAGCATTTT. Translating gives CASNNRGRNQPQHF.

V and J are TRBV4-1 and TRBJ2-7, with 8 bases aligning to TRBD2. The V gene end was trimmed by 3 bases and the J gene end by 3 bases; junction bases not matched to a gene: 10. CDR3 length: 16 amino acids. Germline V gives CDR1 MGHRA, CDR2 YSYEKL. The CDR3 loop reads CASSQATGTRNYEQYF. The CDR3 nucleotides read TGCGCCAGCAGCCAGGCTACCGGGACTAGAAACTACGAGCAGTACTTC.

The chain is built from TRBV18 and TRBJ2-7, with a possible D match to TRBD1 (5 bases). The V and J ends lost 3 bases and 2 bases respectively, with 11 bases between them. Per the germline V gene, CDR1 is KGHSH and CDR2 is LQKENI. The CDR3 has 14 amino acids. The CDR3 coding sequence is TGTGCCAGCTCACCCATACAGGATCCCTACGAGCAGTACTTC. It translates to CASSPIQDPYEQYF.

This clone was seen only once. V usage is TRBV6-7 and J usage is TRBJ2-7, with 8 nucleotides matching TRBD1. TRBV6-7 has ORF status, its function being uncertain. The CDR3 is 16 residues long. Trimming took 6 bases from V and 0 from J; bases not matched to a gene: 10. In nucleotides, the CDR3 is TGTGCCAGCAGCCTAAATAAGGACAGGGCCTCCTACGAGCAGTACTTC. This translates into CASSLNKDRASYEQYF.

The chain is built from TRBV2 and TRBJ2-7; tentative D call: TRBD2 (6 bases). Trimming took off 7 bases at V and 0 bases at J, with 10 bases between the two ends. The CDR3 is 13 residues long. The germline gives CDR1 SNHLY, CDR2 FYNNEI. CDR3 nucleotides: TGTGCCAGCAATGGGCGGGGCTCCTACGAGCAGTACTTC. This codes for CASNGRGSYEQYF.

The chain is built from TRBV6-6 and TRBJ1-2; 8 bases map to TRBD1. Losses at the gene ends were 4 bases for V and 5 bases for J; bases not matched to a gene: 12. The length of the CDR3 is 16 residues. Looked up from germline, CDR1 is MNHNY and CDR2 is SVGAGI (reference sequence). CDR3 coding DNA: TGTGCCAGCAGTTTGACAGGGGAAGGGAAAGGGTATGGCTACACCTTC. It encodes CASSLTGEGKGYGYTF.